The 3 T cell receptor beta chains reported below all come from one sample, sequenced in a study of T cell changes during pregnancy in multiple sclerosis. Some clones are missing from TCRdb's copy, which holds only in-frame ones; the method was immunoSEQ multiplex PCR. In the table there are over 10,000 clones, 90% of which are singletons. The sequenced sample was CD8+ T cells from peripheral blood mononuclear cells, obtained after pregnancy. The receptors were sampled from a female donor in good health, enrolled as a control in a pregnancy study.

The chain combines TRBV14 with TRBJ2-7, with TRBD1 matching over 7 bases. The V segment lost 4 bases and the J segment 2 bases; nucleotides outside the gene matches: 2. From germline, CDR1 is SGHDN and CDR2 FVKESK. The CDR3 consists of 13 residues. The CDR3 reads CASSPGTAYEQYF. In DNA form, the CDR3 reads TGTGCCAGCAGCCCCGGGACAGCCTACGAGCAGTACTTC.

The genes are TRBV5-8 and TRBJ2-5; no reliable D call. Trimming pared 3 bases from V and 7 bases from J, leaving 10 bases between. Germline V CDR1 and CDR2: SGHTS, YDEGEE. The CDR3 has 12 residues. Here the CDR3 reads CASSWSSGTQYF. The CDR3 nucleotides are TGTGCCAGCAGCTGGTCGTCGGGGACCCAGTACTTC.

The chain joins TRBV7-9 to TRBJ2-1; the D gene is possibly TRBD2 (6 bases). CDR3 length equals 16 residues. With 5 bases removed from V and 4 bases from J, the gap between germline ends came to 18 bases. Germline CDR1 is SEHNR and CDR2 is FQNEAQ (reference sequence). CDR3 protein: CASSPLPPGDYNEQFF. CDR3 DNA sequence: TGTGCCAGCAGCCCCCTTCCTCCGGGGGATTACAATGAGCAGTTCTTC.